The 29 T cell receptor beta chains reported below all come from one sample, sequenced in a study of blood T cells in healthy people across ages. A sample-barcoded 5' primer and a J-beta primer mix were used in a second PCR of roughly 6 to 12 cycles. TCRdb re-called the 5' RACE reads through MiXCR, storing one row per CDR3 protein. The data hold 800,000 to 1,000,000 distinct CDR3 sequences, with about 44% observed a single time. Sequencing was carried out using blood. Receptor source: a man younger than 40 in good health.

In its sample, this clonotype was seen a few times. CDR3: CASSEGRQGTYNEQFF. Here the CDR3 DNA reads TGTGCCAGCAGTGAAGGGCGGCAGGGGACCTACAATGAGCAGTTCTTC. V gene TRBV2 combines with J gene TRBJ2-1; tentative D call: TRBD1 (6 bases). CDR3 size: 16 residues. In germline, CDR1 is SNHLY, CDR2 FYNNEI. Trimming pared 1 base from V and 2 bases from J, leaving 12 bases between.

Comments on this clonotype: A much larger clone lies one base from this, so it may be a read error. The chain uses TRBV12-5 and TRBJ2-1; D perhaps matches TRBD2 (5 bases). There are 12 residues in the CDR3. The V gene's germline CDR1 is LGHNT and CDR2 FRNRAP. In DNA form, the CDR3 reads TGTGCTGGTGGTCTGAGGGCTAATGAGCAGTTCTTC. Protein product: CAGGLRANEQFF.

The chain employs TRBV6-5 and TRBJ2-5; D ambiguous. The V end lost 2 bases, the J end lost 6 bases, and 4 bases lay between the germline ends. Germline loops: CDR1 MNHEY, CDR2 SVGAGI. The CDR3 is 11 residues long. CDR3 residues: CASSYDQTQYF. In DNA form, the CDR3 reads TGTGCCAGCAGTTACGATCAGACCCAGTACTTC.

The chain has TRBV27 and TRBJ2-3; possible D gene TRBD1, 5 bases. V lost 5 bases to trimming and J lost 0 bases, with 15 bases between them. CDR1 is MNHEY, CDR2 SMNVEV, per germline (reference sequence). The CDR3 runs to 16 residues. The CDR3 DNA is TGTGCCAGCAGTCCTAGACAGTATACTAGCACAGATACGCAGTATTTT. Translation gives CASSPRQYTSTDTQYF.

This clonotype was detected only a few times. The rearrangement joins TRBV5-1 to TRBJ2-7, with 10 positions matching TRBD1. V shed 2 bases and J 5 bases; nucleotides not matched to a gene: 7. The CDR3 extends over 15 amino acids. The germline gives CDR1 SGHRS, CDR2 YFSETQ. CDR3 nucleotides: TGCGCCAGCAGCTTTACGGGACAGGGGTTCGACGAGCAGTACTTC. As protein: CASSFTGQGFDEQYF.

Ten or more counts support this clonotype. V gene TRBV4-1 combines with J gene TRBJ2-1, with 12 bases fitting TRBD2. Germline CDR1 MGHRA, CDR2 YSYEKL. The CDR3 totals 16 residues. Losses at the gene ends were 5 bases for V and 5 bases for J; bases not matched to a gene: 7. In DNA, the CDR3 is TGCGCCAGCAGCGCCACGACTAGCGGGGGAGACAATGAGCAGTTCTTC. Protein sequence: CASSATTSGGDNEQFF.

A word on this clonotype: A much larger clone lies a single base off, so this may be a read error. The V call is TRBV28, the J call TRBJ1-5; a weak D match, TRBD1 (5 bases). V was clipped by 5 bases and J by 9 bases, with 17 bases between them. CDR1 is MDHEN and CDR2 is SYDVKM in the germline V gene. The CDR3 runs to 14 residues. In DNA form, the CDR3 reads TGTGCCAGCAGTAGCCGGGACGAAATGCGGCCCCAGCATTTT. This codes for CASSSRDEMRPQHF. The full variable domain, its missing parts supplied by reference TRBV28 and TRBJ1-5, is DVKVTQSSRYLVKRTGEKVFLECVQDMDHENMFWYRQDPGLGLRLIYFSYDVKMKEKGDIPEGYSVSREKKERFSLILESASTNQTSMYLCASSSRDEMRPQHFGDGTRLSIL.

V usage is TRBV21-1 and J usage is TRBJ1-2; the table's D gene call, TRBD1, was not cross checked with the DNA. TRBV21-1 is classified as a pseudogene. The CDR3 consists of 14 residues. CDR3: CASSKEGRGFGYTF. CDR3 in DNA: TGTGCCAGCAGCAAAGAGGGCAGGGGATTTGGCTACACCTTC.

The CDR3 nucleotides read TGTGCCAGCACTCGAAATCCTAGCGGGGGATTTGATACGCAGTATTTT. Translated: CASTRNPSGGFDTQYF. The chain uses TRBV6-1 and TRBJ2-3, with 10 nucleotides matching TRBD2. V lost 7 bases, J lost 6 bases, and 13 bases stayed unmatched. The germline V gene encodes CDR1 MNHNS and CDR2 SASEGT. This CDR3 spans 16 amino acids.

This clonotype was observed many times. DNA for the CDR3: TGTGCCAGCAGCGCGCGACAGGGATCTAATGAAAAACTGTTTTTT. Protein product: CASSARQGSNEKLFF. V and J are TRBV7-2 and TRBJ1-4, with TRBD1 matching 7 bases. With 5 bases clipped from V and 3 bases from J, the junction kept 6 bases outside the gene matches. The CDR3 totals 15 residues. CDR1 SGHTA and CDR2 FQGNSA come from the germline V gene.

V usage is TRBV6-8 and J usage is TRBJ1-1; D is unclear. The CDR3 length is 13 residues. Germline loops: CDR1 MNHGY, CDR2 SAAAGT. V was trimmed by 8 bases and J by 4 bases, leaving 14 bases between them. The CDR3 here is CASLKRPITEAFF. Written as DNA, the CDR3 is TGTGCCAGCCTAAAAAGGCCCATCACTGAAGCTTTCTTT.

A note on this clonotype: A much larger clone is a single base away; this may be a read error. This chain links TRBV29-1 with TRBJ2-4; D remains ambiguous. TRBJ2-7 matches the DNA end more closely, so the J call is doubtful. Germline V CDR1 and CDR2: SQVTM, ANQGSEA. The CDR3 runs 11 residues. Here the CDR3 DNA reads TGCAGTCACATCGAGGCCGCCGAGCAGTACTTC. It specifies CSHIEAAEQYF.

This sequence joins TRBV28 and TRBJ2-7; possible D gene TRBD2, 5 bases. Germline V lookup: CDR1 MDHEN, CDR2 SYDVKM. The V gene lost 2 bases and the J gene lost 2 bases, with 10 bases spanning the gap. The CDR3 covers 14 residues. This CDR3 reads CASSLERATYEQYF. The CDR3 coding sequence is TGTGCCAGCAGTTTAGAGAGGGCAACCTACGAGCAGTACTTC.

V and J are TRBV11-2 and TRBJ2-3; 9 positions agree with TRBD2. V trimming: 1 base; J trimming: 6 bases; junction bases outside the gene matches: 5. The length of the CDR3 is 15 residues. The germline gives CDR1 SGHAT, CDR2 FQNNGV. DNA of the CDR3: TGTGCCAGCAGCTTAGGCGGTAGCGGGGGTGATACGCAGTATTTT. It is translated as CASSLGGSGGDTQYF.

The V gene is TRBV6-2 or TRBV6-3, the J gene TRBJ2-1; 9 bases align to TRBD2. Gene TRBJ2-7 matches the end of the DNA better, so the J call may be wrong. CDR3 length: 14 residues. The germline V gene encodes CDR1 MNHEY and CDR2 SVGEGT. CDR3 residues: CASRSGGSTYEQYF. In nucleotides, the CDR3 is TGTGCCAGCAGGAGCGGGGGGTCTACCTACGAGCAGTACTTC.

This clonotype was recorded a few times. The chain has TRBV24-1 and TRBJ2-7, with D unresolved. V was trimmed by 3 bases and J by 0 bases, leaving 8 bases between them. This CDR3 has 14 amino acids. The germline CDR1 and CDR2 sequences are KGHDR and SFDVKD. The CDR3 reads CATSDPSVSYEQYF. In nucleotides, the CDR3 is TGTGCCACCAGTGATCCATCGGTCTCCTACGAGCAGTACTTC.

This chain uses TRBV6-2 or TRBV6-3 with TRBJ2-2; D may match TRBD1 or TRBD2 (5 bases each). Looked up from germline, CDR1 is MNHEY and CDR2 is SVGEGT. The V end lost 8 bases, the J end lost 7 bases, and 11 bases lay between the germline ends. The CDR3 is 12 residues long. The CDR3 DNA follows: TGTGCCAGCTCGGGGCGAAGCGGGGAGCTGTTTTTT. Translating it yields CASSGRSGELFF.

This chain uses TRBV21-1 with TRBJ1-6; the D segment call TRBD1 is taken from the table without a DNA check. TRBV21-1 is a recognized pseudogene. There are 18 residues in the CDR3. The CDR3 region is CASSKGPRGRENNSPLHF. CDR3 sequence (DNA): TGTGCCAGCAGCAAAGGTCCGAGGGGGCGCGAAAATAATTCACCCCTCCACTTT.

The rearrangement uses TRBV11-1 and TRBJ2-3; the D gene is possibly TRBD2 (5 bases). V was clipped by 1 base and J by 0 bases, with 11 bases between them. CDR1 and CDR2 from the germline V gene are SGHAT and FQDESV (reference sequence). This CDR3 region has 16 residues. Written as DNA, the CDR3 is TGTGCCAGCAGCTTAGAAGTCCGGGGAAGCACAGATACGCAGTATTTT. It encodes CASSLEVRGSTDTQYF.

Of note for this clonotype: At one of its ends the junction is not consistent with the germline gene, which may arise from a read error. The chain uses TRBV2 and TRBJ2-3; TRBD1 agrees at 9 bases. The CDR3 length is 15 residues. Germline V CDR1 and CDR2: SNHLY, FYNNEI. This chain's CDR3 is CTSSEATGGTDTQYF. The CDR3 coding sequence is TGTACCAGCAGTGAAGCGACAGGGGGTACAGATACGCAGTATTTT.

Of note for this clonotype: Relative to the germline gene, one junction end is altered; a read error may explain this. This sequence joins TRBV27 and TRBJ1-2; D not certain. This CDR3 has 15 residues. Germline V gene sequence: CDR1 MNHEY, CDR2 SMNVEV (reference sequence). The CDR3 sequence: CAGSLSGLTNYGYTF. The DNA of the CDR3 is TGTGCCGGCAGTTTATCCGGACTGACTAACTATGGCTACACCTTC.

The J gene is TRBJ2-5, the V gene TRBV6-6; D remains unclear. Trimming pared 2 bases from V and 5 bases from J, leaving 12 bases between. Germline CDR1 reads MNHNY; CDR2 reads SVGAGI (reference sequence). The CDR3 spans 14 residues. The CDR3 DNA reads TGTGCCAGCAGTTACAGCTGGGCGGTCGAGACCCAGTACTTC. It encodes CASSYSWAVETQYF.

This clonotype was seen only a few times. CDR3 residues: CASSREDGESSSGANVLTF. The CDR3 DNA reads TGTGCCAGCAGCAGGGAGGACGGAGAATCCTCCTCTGGGGCCAACGTCCTGACTTTC. The chain carries TRBV21-1 and TRBJ2-6; the D call in the table, TRBD2, was not verified against the DNA. TRBV21-1 counts as a pseudogene. The CDR3 is 19 residues long.

CDR3 in amino acids: CASSQEAGIGYEQYF. The CDR3, as DNA: TGTGCCAGCAGCCAAGAGGCAGGGATTGGGTACGAGCAGTACTTC. The chain carries TRBV3-1 and TRBJ2-7; D is perhaps TRBD1 (5 bases). The CDR3 is made up of 15 amino acids. Trimming removed 0 bases from V and 4 bases from J, with 13 bases in between. From germline, CDR1 is LGHDT and CDR2 YNNKEL (reference sequence).

This clonotype was observed at least ten times. The gene calls are TRBV4-1 and TRBJ2-1; 12 bases fit TRBD2. V lost 4 bases to trimming and J lost 1 base; unmatched junction nucleotides: 14. This CDR3 is built from 20 residues. Germline assignment: CDR1 MGHRA and CDR2 YSYEKL. CDR3 DNA: TGCGCCAGCAGCCCCTCCCCACTAGCGGGGGGACTAACTTCCTACAATGAGCAGTTCTTC. It translates to CASSPSPLAGGLTSYNEQFF.

Details on this clonotype: A read error may explain this, as a much larger clone is one base away. This chain uses TRBV10-3 with TRBJ2-1, with 7 bases identical to TRBD2. CDR3 length equals 13 residues. Germline loops: CDR1 ENHRY, CDR2 SYGVKD. The CDR3 here is CDIREGTVDEQFF. CDR3 nucleotide sequence: TGTGACATCAGGGAGGGTACGGTGGATGAGCAGTTCTTC.

Ten or more counts support this clonotype. V and J are TRBV28 and TRBJ2-7; D may be TRBD1 (5 bases). Looked up from germline, CDR1 is MDHEN and CDR2 is SYDVKM. The CDR3 totals 14 residues. Trimming took 1 base from V and 9 from J, leaving 16 bases between them. CDR3 coding DNA: TGTGCCAGCAGTTTATCTGGGGCCCCCTTAGGGCAGTACTTC. Amino acid sequence: CASSLSGAPLGQYF.

This clonotype has more than one count but fewer than ten. The chain is built from TRBV6-6 and TRBJ2-7; no reliable D call. CDR3 length equals 12 residues. V lost 8 bases to trimming and J lost 4 bases, with 12 bases between them. Germline V gene lookup returns CDR1 MNHNY and CDR2 SVGAGI (reference sequence). The CDR3 spells CASANGGYEQYF. Here the CDR3 DNA reads TGTGCCAGCGCCAATGGTGGTTACGAGCAGTACTTC.

The chain combines TRBV29-1 with TRBJ2-7; perhaps D is TRBD1 or TRBD2 (7 bases each). The CDR3 is 13 residues long. Trimming stripped 1 base from V and 7 bases from J, with 14 bases between. Germline lookup yields CDR1 SQVTM and CDR2 ANQGSEA. The CDR3 sequence is CSVEAGGGTEQYF. As DNA, the CDR3 is TGCAGCGTTGAAGCAGGGGGGGGCACGGAGCAGTACTTC.